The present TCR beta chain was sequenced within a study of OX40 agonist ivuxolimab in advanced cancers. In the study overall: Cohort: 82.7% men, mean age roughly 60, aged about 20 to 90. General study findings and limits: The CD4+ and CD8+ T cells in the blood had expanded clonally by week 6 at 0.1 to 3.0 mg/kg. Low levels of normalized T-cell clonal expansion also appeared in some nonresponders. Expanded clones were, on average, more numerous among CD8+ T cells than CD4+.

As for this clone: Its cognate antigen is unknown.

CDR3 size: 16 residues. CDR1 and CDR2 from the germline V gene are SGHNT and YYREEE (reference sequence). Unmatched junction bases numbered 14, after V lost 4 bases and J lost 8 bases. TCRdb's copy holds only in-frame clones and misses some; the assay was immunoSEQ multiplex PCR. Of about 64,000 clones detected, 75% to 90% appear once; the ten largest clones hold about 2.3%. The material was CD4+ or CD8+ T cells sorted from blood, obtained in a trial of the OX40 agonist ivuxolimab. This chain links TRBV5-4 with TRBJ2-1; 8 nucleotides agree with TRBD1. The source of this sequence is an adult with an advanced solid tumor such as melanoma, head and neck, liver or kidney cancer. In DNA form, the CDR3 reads TGTGCCAGCAGCATGGGCAGGACAGGGAAAGAGGATGAGCAGTTCTTC. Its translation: CASSMGRTGKEDEQFF.